One and the same sample provided the 18 T cell receptor beta chains below, sequenced in a study of shared clonotypes between healthy human individuals (dated by TCRdb to between 2020 and 2021). CD8 naive samples were CD45RO-negative cells positively selected for CCR7, giving a CD45RA+CCR7+ population that excluded TemRA cells. The library came from the immunoSEQ multiplex PCR assay. TCRdb holds this immuneACCESS table with in-frame rearrangements only. Some clones are missing; in checked studies, unresolved V genes explain under half, and the rest has no known cause. Counted in this sample were 2 million to 2.5 million clones; approximately 94% of them appeared once. About 1.1% of the sample comes from the top ten. The sample was naive CD8+ T cells sorted from blood. This specimen's cell subset or site label, interpreted: CD45RA+CCR7+. The receptors were gathered from a man between 18 and 29 years old in good health.

This clone was seen a single time. The chain has TRBV4-1 and TRBJ2-1; D not resolved. Germline V gene lookup returns CDR1 MGHRA and CDR2 YSYEKL. The CDR3 has 16 amino acids. Trimming removed 0 bases at V and 3 bases at J, with 12 bases between. The CDR3 is CASSQDGSRRYNEQFF. The CDR3 nucleotides read TGCGCCAGCAGCCAAGATGGTTCGAGGCGCTACAATGAGCAGTTCTTC.

The rearrangement links TRBV7-6 to TRBJ2-1; D not resolved. Per germline, CDR1 SGHVS and CDR2 FNYEAQ. The CDR3 spans 14 residues. The V end lost 5 bases, the J end lost 5 bases, and 13 bases lay between the germline ends. The CDR3: CASSHTETNNEQFF. CDR3 DNA sequence: TGTGCCAGCAGCCATACCGAAACTAACAATGAGCAGTTCTTC. The full variable domain, completed using reference TRBV7-6 and TRBJ2-1, is GAGVSQSPRYKVTKRGQDVALRCDPISGHVSLYWYRQALGQGPEFLTYFNYEAQQDKSGLPNDRFSAERPEGSISTLTIQRTEQRDSAMYRCASSHTETNNEQFFGPGTRLTVL.

The chain uses TRBV6-5 and TRBJ1-3; the D is unclear. The CDR3 loop spans 15 amino acids. Germline CDR1 reads MNHEY; CDR2 reads SVGAGI. Trimming took off 2 bases at V and 0 bases at J, with 8 bases between the two ends. The CDR3 reads CASSYAANSGNTIYF. CDR3 DNA sequence: TGTGCCAGCAGTTACGCGGCAAACTCTGGAAACACCATATATTTT.

The CDR3 protein is CATRRGEQPQHF. The CDR3 DNA reads as TGTGCCACCAGGAGGGGGGAACAGCCCCAGCATTTT. The chain links TRBV15 to TRBJ1-5; D might be TRBD1 (6 bases). In germline, CDR1 is LNHNV, CDR2 YYDKDF (reference sequence). The CDR3 sequence is 12 residues long. The V end lost 6 bases, the J end lost 7 bases, and 10 bases lay between the germline ends.

The chain couples TRBV28 to TRBJ1-5; the D gene is possibly TRBD1 (6 bases). V dropped 4 bases and J dropped 4 bases, with 11 bases sitting between them. Germline assignment: CDR1 MDHEN and CDR2 SYDVKM. The CDR3 consists of 14 residues. This CDR3 reads CASSWEQGNQPQHF. The DNA of the CDR3 is TGTGCCAGCAGTTGGGAACAGGGAAATCAGCCCCAGCATTTT.

J is TRBJ2-3 and V is TRBV2; no clear D gene. Trimming left V 1 base short and J 0 bases short, with 8 bases between. CDR3 length: 15 residues. Germline CDR1 SNHLY, CDR2 FYNNEI. In DNA form, the CDR3 reads TGTGCCAGCAGTGAAGGTCCTTCTAGCACAGATACGCAGTATTTT. Protein product: CASSEGPSSTDTQYF.

The rearrangement links TRBV4-1 to TRBJ2-1, with D unresolved. CDR3 length: 14 residues. Trimming pared 2 bases from V and 5 bases from J, leaving 10 bases between. CDR1 is MGHRA, CDR2 YSYEKL, per germline. The CDR3, as DNA: TGCGCCAGCAGCCAAAGGGCAGGTAACAATGAGCAGTTCTTC. It encodes CASSQRAGNNEQFF.

The chain links TRBV6-6 to TRBJ2-2; no reliable D call. Per the germline V gene, CDR1 is MNHNY and CDR2 is SVGAGI (reference sequence). The ends were cut back, 6 bases at V and 6 bases at J, with 11 bases in the middle. The CDR3 totals 13 residues. Written as DNA, the CDR3 is TGTGCCAGCAGCCCGCTTAGCCCCGGGGAGCTGTTTTTT. Amino acid sequence: CASSPLSPGELFF.

As for this clone: Distinct nucleotide sequences in the sample also encode this CDR3. The chain links TRBV30 to TRBJ2-7; D is ambiguous. The CDR3 has 11 amino acids. Germline assignment: CDR1 GTSNPN and CDR2 SVGIG (reference sequence). V was shortened by 2 bases and J by 2 bases, with 4 bases between the two germline ends. The CDR3 reads CAWSITYEQYF. In DNA form, the CDR3 reads TGTGCCTGGAGTATTACCTACGAGCAGTACTTC.

The chain is built from TRBV5-4 and TRBJ2-3; 7 bases align to TRBD2. The CDR3 contains 16 residues. With V trimmed by 0 bases and J by 2 bases, 6 bases remained unmatched. The germline CDR1 and CDR2 sequences are SGHNT and YYREEE (reference sequence). CDR3 in DNA: TGTGCCAGCAGCTTGGAAGGGCGGGGGTACACAGATACGCAGTATTTT. Protein: CASSLEGRGYTDTQYF.

This chain connects TRBV5-4 to TRBJ2-7; 10 bases line up with TRBD1. V gave up 0 bases and J gave up 2 bases; unmatched junction bases: 5. The germline CDR1 and CDR2 sequences are SGHNT and YYREEE (reference sequence). This CDR3 has 16 amino acids. The CDR3 DNA reads TGTGCCAGCAGCTTGGATCCCGGGACAGGGGCCTACGAGCAGTACTTC. Its protein product is CASSLDPGTGAYEQYF.

This chain links TRBV7-9 with TRBJ1-4; no clear D gene. The CDR3 sequence is 16 residues long. The V end lost 0 bases, the J end lost 6 bases, and 14 bases lay between the germline ends. CDR1 SEHNR and CDR2 FQNEAQ come from the germline V gene (reference sequence). Here the CDR3 reads CASSLAVADAYEKLFF. CDR3 DNA: TGTGCCAGCAGCTTAGCGGTCGCGGATGCCTATGAAAAACTGTTTTTT.

This sequence joins TRBV5-1 and TRBJ2-7; D possibly corresponds to TRBD1 (5 bases). V was cut by 4 bases and J by 1 base, with 9 bases left in between. In germline, CDR1 is SGHRS, CDR2 YFSETQ. There are 13 residues in the CDR3. The CDR3 coding sequence is TGCGCCAGCAGCATAACAGGTTCCTACGAGCAGTACTTC. This sequence encodes CASSITGSYEQYF.

The CDR3 DNA is TGTGCCAGCAGCTGGACAGTTTCAGGGGAGCTGTTTTTT. Translated: CASSWTVSGELFF. V usage is TRBV7-8 and J usage is TRBJ2-2; D is perhaps TRBD1 (6 bases). CDR1 SGHVS and CDR2 FQNEAQ come from the germline V gene. This CDR3 comprises 13 residues. V gave up 4 bases and J gave up 8 bases, with 11 bases separating them.

This chain uses TRBV13 with TRBJ2-3; TRBD1 aligns across 8 bases. The V segment lost 7 bases and the J segment 2 bases; nucleotides outside the gene matches: 5. This CDR3 region has 14 residues. Germline V gene sequence: CDR1 PRHDT, CDR2 FYEKMQ (reference sequence). The CDR3 nucleotides are TGTGCCAGCACCTTGGACAGGGCCACAGATACGCAGTATTTT. This gives the protein CASTLDRATDTQYF.

This chain connects TRBV13 to TRBJ1-2; D remains ambiguous. The germline gives CDR1 PRHDT, CDR2 FYEKMQ (reference sequence). The V end was cut by 0 bases, the J end by 4 bases, with 12 bases between. CDR3 size: 15 residues. CDR3 coding DNA: TGTGCCAGCAGCTTAGGCCAAGAGCTCCTCTATGGCTACACCTTC. As protein: CASSLGQELLYGYTF. Full variable domain (remainder filled in from reference TRBV13 and TRBJ1-2): AAGVIQSPRHLIKEKRETATLKCYPIPRHDTVYWYQQGPGQDPQFLISFYEKMQSDKGSIPDRFSAQQFSDYHSELNMSSLELGDSALYFCASSLGQELLYGYTFGSGTRLTVV.

The V gene is TRBV19, the J gene TRBJ1-1; tentative D call: TRBD1 (6 bases). Germline lookup yields CDR1 LNHDA and CDR2 SQIVND (reference sequence). V dropped 5 bases and J dropped 1 base, with 11 bases sitting between them. This CDR3 is 14 amino acids long. CDR3 loop: CASSGYRENTEAFF. CDR3 DNA: TGTGCCAGTAGTGGTTACAGGGAGAACACTGAAGCTTTCTTT.

On this clone itself: This CDR3 is also generated by other DNA sequences in the sample. The J gene is TRBJ2-7, the V gene TRBV4-1; D remains ambiguous. Germline V gene data show CDR1 as MGHRA and CDR2 as YSYEKL. The V gene lost 4 bases and the J gene lost 1 base, with 8 bases spanning the gap. This CDR3 is 13 amino acids long. The CDR3 is CASSPGGSYEQYF. CDR3 nucleotide sequence: TGCGCCAGCAGCCCGGGCGGATCCTACGAGCAGTACTTC.